This TCR beta chain is from a study of Tregs in tolerant kidney transplant recipients. Points from the study as a whole: Biological reproducibility was not directly addressed in this study.

Here immunoSEQ multiplex PCR was the method, and the copy in TCRdb shows in-frame clones only, minus some. The sample lists about 240,000 clones, roughly 80% occurring once. Germline V gene data show CDR1 as SGHRS and CDR2 as YFSETQ. J was trimmed by 9 bases and V by 3 bases; bases with no gene match: 12. CDR3 size: 16 residues. On this clone: No antigen is known for it.

The gene calls are TRBV5-1 and TRBJ2-1; 10 nucleotides align to TRBD2. The sample was CD4+ T cells from blood. The receptor was isolated from a human donor in good health. The chain's CDR3 is CASSSAGTSEDSEQFF. The CDR3 DNA sequence: TGCGCCAGCAGCTCGGCCGGGACTAGCGAGGATAGTGAGCAGTTCTTC.